This TCR beta chain was captured by sequencing in a study of T-cell reconstitution after alpha-beta-depleted transplantation in children. The germline V gene has CDR1 SEHNR and CDR2 FQNEAQ (reference sequence). This CDR3 is 15 amino acids long. The ends were cut back, 5 bases at V and 5 bases at J, with 18 bases in the middle. This clonotype was seen ten or more times. The antigen remains undetermined. Study-wide results and limits: In some patients, recipient T cells and intrathymic progenitors surviving conditioning explained high day-60 diversity. One year post-transplant, T-cell counts and diversity were largely derived from T cells produced anew. Reportedly, roughly two months post-transplant, alpha-beta T cells arose from several hundred expanded graft clones.

Preparation of the TCRbeta library used unique molecular identifiers. Each CDR3 protein gets one entry after TCRdb re-called the PCR reads with MiXCR. The data contain approximately 32,000 distinct CDR3 sequences, around 7% of them singletons. The receptor was isolated from a child in the first two years of life who had a stem cell transplant for acute myeloid leukemia, so the T cells may come from the graft donor. The gene calls are TRBV7-9 and TRBJ2-5; tentative D call: TRBD1 (6 bases). The sequences come from peripheral blood, collected 60 days after TCRalphabeta/CD19-depleted stem cell transplant. In DNA, the CDR3 is TGTGCCAGCAGCCTTTCGGACAGAACCGGGGAGACCCAGTACTTC. Translated, it gives CASSLSDRTGETQYF.